A selection of T cell receptor beta chains follows, all from one sample in a study of cytomegalovirus exposure and HLA in healthy donors. The repertoire was sequenced with immunoSEQ multiplex PCR; TCRdb's copy has only in-frame clones and lacks some. The sample consists of roughly 110,000 clones, 82% of them appearing once. What was sequenced was PBMCs. The source of these receptors is a man over 45 in good health and CMV-seronegative. Each CDR3 is given with its conserved first and last residue.

>TRBV6-5|TRBJ2-7
CASKSTGIHEQYF
>TRBV13|TRBJ2-1
CASSLVRTGGVGHEQFF
>TRBV13|TRBJ2-1
CASRAGLLGNEQFF
>TRBV6-5|TRBJ1-1
CASRRTANTEAFF
>TRBV9|TRBJ2-7
CASSVSGGRYEQYF
>TRBV19|TRBJ1-5
CASIQPGQPQHF
>TRBV7-9|TRBJ2-1
CSSSIGGYNEQFF
>TRBV5-4|TRBJ2-4
CASSYGGGPRNIQYF
>TRBV5-1|TRBJ1-1
CASSLVAGTPRTEAFF
>TRBV6-5|TRBJ1-1
CASSLQGMNTEAFF
>TRBV6-6|TRBJ1-5
CASSPDRRRNQPQHF
>TRBV19|TRBJ1-1
CASSFPGEPEAFF
>TRBV28|TRBJ1-1
CASRTGPKAFF
>TRBV7-2|TRBJ1-2
CASSLSGDNYGYTF
>TRBV10-3|TRBJ1-1
CAIKTEAEAFF
>TRBV20-1|TRBJ2-4
CSARERTGGYF
>TRBV7-9|TRBJ2-2
CASSRGAAYTGELFF
>TRBV19|TRBJ1-2
CASSIPGTGAGYTF
>TRBV18|TRBJ1-5
CASSPGVGGEQPQHF
>TRBV30|TRBJ2-4
CAWSPLSILNIQYF
>TRBV4-2|TRBJ2-1
CASSPRPGYNEQFF
>TRBV25-1|TRBJ2-2
CASSEYTENTGELFF
>TRBV30|TRBJ2-1
CAWSRGILDEQFF
>TRBV6-5|TRBJ1-4
CASSYAPGLNEKLFF
>TRBV19|TRBJ1-5
CASREGYNQPQHF
>TRBV14|TRBJ2-2
CASSRGRGTGELFF
>TRBV25-1|TRBJ2-3
CASSTRLAGGSTDTQYF
>TRBV5-5|TRBJ1-3
CASSLAGNTIYF
>TRBV10-3|TRBJ1-2
CAISEGDSYGYTF
>TRBV30|TRBJ2-3
CAWTGLAGQYF
>TRBV7-8|TRBJ1-2
CASSQAGVYGYTF
>TRBV7-9|TRBJ1-2
CASSSSLLQGTNYGYTF
>TRBV6-6|TRBJ1-1
CASIRNTEAFF
>TRBV7-9|TRBJ2-1
CASSTSGPSSYNEQFF
>TRBV30|TRBJ2-1
CAWSARERQFF
>TRBV15|TRBJ1-5
CATSLGQPQHF
>TRBV6-5|TRBJ1-5
CASSLTGNQPQHF
>TRBV30|TRBJ1-2
CAWSEGDGYTF
>TRBV5-5|TRBJ1-4
CASSLIAEGGEKLFF
>TRBV19|TRBJ1-2
CASSEQAVYGYTF
>TRBV9|TRBJ1-6
CASSEQGYNSPLHF
>TRBV7-7|TRBJ2-5
CASSLKLGWETQYF
>TRBV18|TRBJ1-4
CASSPGATTNEKLFF
>TRBV19|TRBJ1-4
CASRDSGEKLFF
>TRBV6-5|TRBJ2-1
CASSYDTQPYNEQFF
>TRBV19|TRBJ1-1
CASSIRDSVWTEAFF
>TRBV28|TRBJ1-1
CATLGGGRTEAFF
>TRBV6-4|TRBJ1-6
CASSETAGSPLHF
>TRBV25-1|TRBJ1-5
CASSATGAGQPQHF
>TRBV4-2|TRBJ2-1
CASSQGAFVSYNEQFF
>TRBV2|TRBJ2-3
CASRTGGRSTDTQYF
>TRBV19|TRBJ1-5
CASSTYISNQPQHF
>TRBV6-1|TRBJ1-6
CASSEVDRSSYNSPLHF
>TRBV7-9|TRBJ2-5
CSSSFDGTGDNQETQYF
>TRBV19|TRBJ2-5
CASTDREETQYF
>TRBV5-8|TRBJ2-3
CASSTDRVGTDTQYF
>TRBV7-9|TRBJ1-1
CASSKGGAGPNTEAFF
>TRBV6-4|TRBJ2-1
CASSVEPLAGGQREQFF
>TRBV2|TRBJ1-4
CASSYRQTNEKLFF